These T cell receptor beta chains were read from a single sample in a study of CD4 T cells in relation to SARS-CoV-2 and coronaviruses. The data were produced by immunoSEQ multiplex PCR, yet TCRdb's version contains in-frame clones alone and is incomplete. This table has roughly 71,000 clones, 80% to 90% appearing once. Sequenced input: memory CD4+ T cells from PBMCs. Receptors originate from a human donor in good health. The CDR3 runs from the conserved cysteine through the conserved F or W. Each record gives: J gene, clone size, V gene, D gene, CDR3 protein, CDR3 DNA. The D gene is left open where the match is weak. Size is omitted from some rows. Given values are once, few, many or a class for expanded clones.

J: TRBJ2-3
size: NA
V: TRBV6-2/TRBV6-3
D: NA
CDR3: CASSYRGEGTQYF
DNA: TGTGCCAGCAGTTATAGGGGCGAAGGTACGCAGTATTTT

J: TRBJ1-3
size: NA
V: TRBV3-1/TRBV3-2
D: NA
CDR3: CASSGRCLVIGNTIYF
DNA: TGTGCCAGCAGCGGGAGGTGTCTTGTGATTGGAAACACCATATATTTT

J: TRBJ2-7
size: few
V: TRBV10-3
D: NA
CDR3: CAIMTQGSDYEQYF
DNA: TGTGCCATCATGACCCAGGGGTCAGACTACGAGCAGTACTTC

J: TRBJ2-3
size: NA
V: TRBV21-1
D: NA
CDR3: CASSKGLIADRTDTQYF
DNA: TGTGCCAGCAGCAAAGGTCTGATAGCGGACCGCACAGATACGCAGTATTTT

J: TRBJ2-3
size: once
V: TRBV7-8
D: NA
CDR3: CASSLISSGYTDTQYF
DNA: TGTGCCAGCAGCTTAATTAGCAGCGGCTACACAGATACGCAGTATTTT

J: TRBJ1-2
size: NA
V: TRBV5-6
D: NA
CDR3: CASSLERGYYGYTF
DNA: TGTGCCAGCAGCTTGGAGAGGGGGTACTATGGCTACACCTTC

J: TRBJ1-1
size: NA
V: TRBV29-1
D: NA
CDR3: CSVELGAEAFF
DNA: TGCAGCGTTGAATTGGGGGCTGAAGCTTTCTTT

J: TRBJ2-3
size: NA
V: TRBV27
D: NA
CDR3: CASSPITGRVADTQYF
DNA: TGTGCCAGCAGTCCCATCACGGGCAGGGTAGCAGATACGCAGTATTTT

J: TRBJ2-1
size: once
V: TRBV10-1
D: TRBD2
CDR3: CASSLGLAGGPSNEQFF
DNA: TGCGCCAGCAGCCTTGGACTAGCGGGAGGGCCCTCCAATGAGCAGTTCTTC

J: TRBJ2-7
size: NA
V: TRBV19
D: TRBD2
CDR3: CASSYLLAAYYEQYF
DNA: TGTGCCAGTAGTTATCTACTAGCGGCTTACTACGAGCAGTACTTC